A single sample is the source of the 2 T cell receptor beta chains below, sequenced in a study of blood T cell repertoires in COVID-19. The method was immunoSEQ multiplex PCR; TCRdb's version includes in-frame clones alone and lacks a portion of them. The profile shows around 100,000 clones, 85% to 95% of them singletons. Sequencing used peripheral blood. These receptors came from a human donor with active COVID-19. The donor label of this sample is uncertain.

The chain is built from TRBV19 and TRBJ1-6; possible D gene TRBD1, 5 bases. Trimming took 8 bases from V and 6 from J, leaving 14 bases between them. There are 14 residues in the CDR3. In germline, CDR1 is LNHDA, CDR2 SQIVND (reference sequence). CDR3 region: CASGREEVNSPLHF. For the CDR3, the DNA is TGTGCCAGTGGCAGGGAAGAAGTTAATTCACCCCTCCACTTT.

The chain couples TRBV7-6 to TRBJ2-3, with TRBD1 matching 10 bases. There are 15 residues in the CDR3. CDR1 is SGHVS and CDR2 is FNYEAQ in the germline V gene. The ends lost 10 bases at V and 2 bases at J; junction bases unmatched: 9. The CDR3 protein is CATSPGQGFTDTQYF. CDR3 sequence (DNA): TGTGCCACCTCACCGGGACAGGGGTTCACAGATACGCAGTATTTT.